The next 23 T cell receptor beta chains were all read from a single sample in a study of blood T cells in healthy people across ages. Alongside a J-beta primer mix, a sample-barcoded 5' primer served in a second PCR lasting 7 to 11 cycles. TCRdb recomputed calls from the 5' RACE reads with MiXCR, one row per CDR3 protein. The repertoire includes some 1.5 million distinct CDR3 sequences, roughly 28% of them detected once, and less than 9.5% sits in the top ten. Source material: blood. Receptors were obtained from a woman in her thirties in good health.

CDR3 nucleotide sequence: TGCAGTGCCCCCCCCAGACAGGGCGTTCAGCCCCAGCATTTT. Protein product: CSAPPRQGVQPQHF. The chain couples TRBV20-1 to TRBJ1-5, with TRBD1 identical over 7 bases. The CDR3 loop spans 14 amino acids. The germline CDR1 and CDR2 sequences are DFQATT and SNEGSKA (reference sequence). The V segment lost 6 bases and the J segment 6 bases; nucleotides outside the gene matches: 11.

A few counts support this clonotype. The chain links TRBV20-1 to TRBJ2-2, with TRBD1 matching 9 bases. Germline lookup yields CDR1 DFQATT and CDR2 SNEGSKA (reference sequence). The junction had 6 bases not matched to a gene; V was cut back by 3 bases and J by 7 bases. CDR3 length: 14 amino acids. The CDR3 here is CSARGDRALGELFF. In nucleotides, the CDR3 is TGCAGTGCTAGGGGGGACAGGGCGCTCGGGGAGCTGTTTTTT.

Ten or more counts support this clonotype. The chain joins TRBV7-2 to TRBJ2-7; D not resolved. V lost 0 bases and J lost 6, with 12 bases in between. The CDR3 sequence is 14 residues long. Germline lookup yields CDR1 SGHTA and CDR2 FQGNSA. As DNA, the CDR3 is TGTGCCAGCAGCTTAGCGTCAACAGCCACCGAGCAGTACTTC. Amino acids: CASSLASTATEQYF.

The CDR3 reads CASSGFMNTEAFF. In nucleotides, the CDR3 is TGTGCCAGCAGTGGGTTCATGAACACTGAAGCTTTCTTT. This chain joins TRBV12-3 or TRBV12-4 and TRBJ1-1, with D hard to call. This CDR3 comprises 13 residues. V gave up 5 bases and J gave up 0 bases, with 7 bases separating them.

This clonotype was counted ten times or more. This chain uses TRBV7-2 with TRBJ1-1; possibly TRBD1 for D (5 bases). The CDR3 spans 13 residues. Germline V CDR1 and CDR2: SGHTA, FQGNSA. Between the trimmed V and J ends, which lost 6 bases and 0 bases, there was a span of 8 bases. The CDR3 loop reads CASSGGVNTEAFF. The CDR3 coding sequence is TGTGCCAGCAGTGGGGGAGTGAACACTGAAGCTTTCTTT. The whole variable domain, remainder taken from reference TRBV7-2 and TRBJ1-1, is GAGVSQSPSNKVTEKGKDVELRCDPISGHTALYWYRQSLGQGLEFLIYFQGNSAPDKSGLPSDRFSAERTGGSVSTLTIQRTQQEDSAVYLCASSGGVNTEAFFGQGTRLTVV.

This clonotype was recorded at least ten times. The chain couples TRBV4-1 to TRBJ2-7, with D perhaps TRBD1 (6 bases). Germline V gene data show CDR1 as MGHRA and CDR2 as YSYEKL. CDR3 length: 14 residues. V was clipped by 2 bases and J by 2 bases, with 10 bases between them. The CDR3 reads CASSQPDRPYEQYF. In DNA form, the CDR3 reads TGCGCCAGCAGCCAACCTGACAGGCCCTACGAGCAGTACTTC.

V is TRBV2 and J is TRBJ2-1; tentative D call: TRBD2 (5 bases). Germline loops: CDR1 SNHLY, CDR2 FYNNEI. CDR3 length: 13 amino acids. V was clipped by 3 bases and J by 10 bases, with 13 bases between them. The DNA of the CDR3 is TGTGCCAGCAGTGATGTAAGGGAGAACGAGCAGTTCTTC. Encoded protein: CASSDVRENEQFF.

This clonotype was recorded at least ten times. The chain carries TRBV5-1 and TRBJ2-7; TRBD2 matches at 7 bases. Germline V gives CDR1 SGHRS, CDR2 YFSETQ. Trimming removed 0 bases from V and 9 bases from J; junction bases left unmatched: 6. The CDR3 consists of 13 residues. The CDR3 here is CASSLEGGQGQYF. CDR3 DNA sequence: TGCGCCAGCAGCTTGGAGGGAGGGCAAGGGCAGTACTTC.

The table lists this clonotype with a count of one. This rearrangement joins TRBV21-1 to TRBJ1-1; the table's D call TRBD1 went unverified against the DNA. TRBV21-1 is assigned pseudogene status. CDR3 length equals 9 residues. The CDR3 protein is CASRQGSFF. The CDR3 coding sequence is TGTGCCAGCCGACAGGGATCTTTCTTT.

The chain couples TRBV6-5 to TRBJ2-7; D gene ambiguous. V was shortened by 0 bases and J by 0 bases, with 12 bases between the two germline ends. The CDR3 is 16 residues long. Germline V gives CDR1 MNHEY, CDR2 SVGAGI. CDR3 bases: TGTGCCAGCAGTTACTCTGGCTACCGTAGCTCCTACGAGCAGTACTTC. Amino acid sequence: CASSYSGYRSSYEQYF.

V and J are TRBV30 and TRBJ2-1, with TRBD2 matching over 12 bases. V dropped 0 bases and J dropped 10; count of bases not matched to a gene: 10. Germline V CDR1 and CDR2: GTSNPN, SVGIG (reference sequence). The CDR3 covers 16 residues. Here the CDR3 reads CAWSVGLAGIWGEQFF. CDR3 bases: TGTGCCTGGAGTGTAGGACTAGCGGGAATATGGGGGGAGCAGTTCTTC.

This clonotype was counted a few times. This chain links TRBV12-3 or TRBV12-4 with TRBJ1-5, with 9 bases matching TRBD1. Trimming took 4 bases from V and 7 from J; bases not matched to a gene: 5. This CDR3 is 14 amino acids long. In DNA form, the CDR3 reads TGTGCCAGCAGTTACAGGGGGCACGGGCAGCCCCAGCATTTT. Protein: CASSYRGHGQPQHF.

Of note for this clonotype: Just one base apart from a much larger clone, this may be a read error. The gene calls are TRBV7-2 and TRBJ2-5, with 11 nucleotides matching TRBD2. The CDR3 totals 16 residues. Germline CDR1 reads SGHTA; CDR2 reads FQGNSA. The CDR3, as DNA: TGTGCCGGCAGCTTAGAGCCTAGCGGGGGGAAAAAGACCCAGTACTTC. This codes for CAGSLEPSGGKKTQYF.

CDR3 in DNA: TGCGCCAGCAGCACAGCAGGGACCGGAGAGACCCAGTACTTC. Translating it yields CASSTAGTGETQYF. This chain connects TRBV5-1 to TRBJ2-5; TRBD1 or TRBD2 may be the D gene (5 bases each). The CDR3 totals 14 residues. V lost 4 bases and J 4 bases, leaving 14 bases between the germline ends. Germline CDR1 reads SGHRS; CDR2 reads YFSETQ. Filled out from reference TRBV5-1 and TRBJ2-5, the complete variable domain reads KAGVTQTPRYLIKTRGQQVTLSCSPISGHRSVSWYQQTPGQGLQFLFEYFSETQRNKGNFPGRFSGRQFSNSRSEMNVSTLELGDSALYLCASSTAGTGETQYFGPGTRLLVL.

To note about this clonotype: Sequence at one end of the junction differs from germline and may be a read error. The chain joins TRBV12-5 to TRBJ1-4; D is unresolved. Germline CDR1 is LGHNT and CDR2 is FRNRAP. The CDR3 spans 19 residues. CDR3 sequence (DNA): TGTGCTAGTGGTTTGATACTAAAGGACGGACGTACAACTAGTGAAAAACTGTTTTTT. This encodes CASGLILKDGRTTSEKLFF.

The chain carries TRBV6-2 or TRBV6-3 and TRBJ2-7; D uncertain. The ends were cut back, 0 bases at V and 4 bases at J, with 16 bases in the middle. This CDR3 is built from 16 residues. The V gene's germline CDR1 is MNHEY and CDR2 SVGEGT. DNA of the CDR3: TGTGCCAGCAGTTACTCGATAGAGTTAGGTGGTTACGAGCAGTACTTC. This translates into CASSYSIELGGYEQYF.

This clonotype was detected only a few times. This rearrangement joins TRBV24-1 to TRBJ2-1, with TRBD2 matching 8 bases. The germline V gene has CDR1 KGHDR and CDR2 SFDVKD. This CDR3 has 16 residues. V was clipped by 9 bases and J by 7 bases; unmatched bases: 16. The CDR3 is CATSPGGTLLRNEQFF. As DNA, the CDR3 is TGTGCCACCTCCCCGGGGGGGACGCTTCTTCGAAATGAGCAGTTCTTC.

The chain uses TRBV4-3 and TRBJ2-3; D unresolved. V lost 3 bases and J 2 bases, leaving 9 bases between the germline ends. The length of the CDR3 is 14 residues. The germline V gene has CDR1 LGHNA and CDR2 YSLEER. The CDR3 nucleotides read TGCGCCAGCAGCCAGATAGGACCCACAGATACGCAGTATTTT. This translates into CASSQIGPTDTQYF.

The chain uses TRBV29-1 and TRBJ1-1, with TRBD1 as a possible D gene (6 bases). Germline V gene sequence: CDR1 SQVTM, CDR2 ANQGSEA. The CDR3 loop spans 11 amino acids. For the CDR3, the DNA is TGCGGGGGGCACAGGAACACTGAAGCTTTCTTT. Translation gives CGGHRNTEAFF.

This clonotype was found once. CDR3 loop: CASSGEGAANYGYTF. The CDR3 region has the DNA TGTGCCAGCAGTGGAGAGGGGGCCGCTAACTATGGCTACACCTTC. The chain combines TRBV9 with TRBJ1-2; 7 bases are a match to TRBD1. The CDR3 covers 15 residues. Trimming at V came to 5 bases and at J to 0 bases, leaving 7 bases not matched to a gene. Per the germline V gene, CDR1 is SGDLS and CDR2 is YYNGEE. Variable domain in full (rest from reference TRBV9 and TRBJ1-2): DSGVTQTPKHLITATGQRVTLRCSPRSGDLSVYWYQQSLDQGLQFLIQYYNGEERAKGNILERFSAQQFPDLHSELNLSSLELGDSALYFCASSGEGAANYGYTFGSGTRLTVV.

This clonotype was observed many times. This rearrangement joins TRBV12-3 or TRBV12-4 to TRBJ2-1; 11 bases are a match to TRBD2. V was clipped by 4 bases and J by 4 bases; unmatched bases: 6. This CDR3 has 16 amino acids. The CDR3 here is CASSSPGLAVYNEQFF. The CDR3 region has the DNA TGTGCCAGCAGTTCCCCGGGACTAGCGGTTTACAATGAGCAGTTCTTC.

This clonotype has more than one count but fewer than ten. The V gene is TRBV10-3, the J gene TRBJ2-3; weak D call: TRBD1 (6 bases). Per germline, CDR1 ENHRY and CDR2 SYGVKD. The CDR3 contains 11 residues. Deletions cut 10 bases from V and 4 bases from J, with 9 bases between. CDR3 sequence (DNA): TGTGCCACGACAGGTTCAGATACGCAGTATTTT. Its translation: CATTGSDTQYF.

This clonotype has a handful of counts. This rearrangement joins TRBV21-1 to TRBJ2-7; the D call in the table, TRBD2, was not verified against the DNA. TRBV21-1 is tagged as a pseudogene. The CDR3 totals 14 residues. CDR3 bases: TGTGCCAGCAGCACTCGAGGGCAGTCCTACGAGCAGTACTTC. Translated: CASSTRGQSYEQYF.